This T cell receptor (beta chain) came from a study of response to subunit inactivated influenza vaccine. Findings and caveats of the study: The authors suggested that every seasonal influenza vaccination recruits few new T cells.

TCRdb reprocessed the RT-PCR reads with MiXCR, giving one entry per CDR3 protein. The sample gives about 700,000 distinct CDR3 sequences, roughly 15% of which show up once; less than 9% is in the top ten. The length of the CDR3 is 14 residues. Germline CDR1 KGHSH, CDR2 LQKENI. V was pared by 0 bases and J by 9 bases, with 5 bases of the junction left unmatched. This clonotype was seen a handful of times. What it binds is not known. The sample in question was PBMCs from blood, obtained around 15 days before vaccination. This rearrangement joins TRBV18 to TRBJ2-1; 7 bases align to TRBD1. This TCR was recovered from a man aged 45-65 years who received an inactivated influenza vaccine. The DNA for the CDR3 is TGTGCCAGCTCACCACCGGAAGGGGGCGTTGAGCAGTTCTTC. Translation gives CASSPPEGGVEQFF.